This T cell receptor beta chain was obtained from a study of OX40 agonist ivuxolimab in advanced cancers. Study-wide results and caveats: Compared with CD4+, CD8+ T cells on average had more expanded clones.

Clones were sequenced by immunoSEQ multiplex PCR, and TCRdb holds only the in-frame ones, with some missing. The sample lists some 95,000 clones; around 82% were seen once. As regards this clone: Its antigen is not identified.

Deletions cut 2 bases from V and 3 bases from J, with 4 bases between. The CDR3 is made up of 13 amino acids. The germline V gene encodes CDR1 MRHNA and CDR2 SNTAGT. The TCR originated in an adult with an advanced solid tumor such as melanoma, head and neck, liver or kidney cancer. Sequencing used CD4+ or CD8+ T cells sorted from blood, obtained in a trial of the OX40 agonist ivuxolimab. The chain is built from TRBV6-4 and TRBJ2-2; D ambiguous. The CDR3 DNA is TGTGCCAGCAGTGACAGGGACACCGGGGAGCTGTTTTTT. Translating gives CASSDRDTGELFF.